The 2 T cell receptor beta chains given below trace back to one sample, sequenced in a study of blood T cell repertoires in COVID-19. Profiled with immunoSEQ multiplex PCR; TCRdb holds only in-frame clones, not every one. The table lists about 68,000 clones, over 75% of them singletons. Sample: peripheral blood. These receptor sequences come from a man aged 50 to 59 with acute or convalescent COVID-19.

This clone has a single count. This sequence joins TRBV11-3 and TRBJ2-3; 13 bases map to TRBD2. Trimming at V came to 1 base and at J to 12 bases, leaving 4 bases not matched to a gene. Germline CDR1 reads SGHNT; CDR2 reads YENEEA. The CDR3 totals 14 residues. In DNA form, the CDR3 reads TGTGCCAGCAGCTTAGGCGGACTAGCGGGAGCTCAGTATTTT. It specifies CASSLGGLAGAQYF. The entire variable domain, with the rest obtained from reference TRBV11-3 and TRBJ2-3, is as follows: EAGVVQSPRYKIIEKKQPVAFWCNPISGHNTLYWYLQNLGQGPELLIRYENEEAVDDSQLPKDRFSAERLKGVDSTLKIQPAELGDSAVYLCASSLGGLAGAQYFGPGTRLTVL.

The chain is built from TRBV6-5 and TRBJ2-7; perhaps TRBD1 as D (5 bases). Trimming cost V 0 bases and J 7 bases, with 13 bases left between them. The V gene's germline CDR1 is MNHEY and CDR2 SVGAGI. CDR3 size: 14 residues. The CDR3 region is CASSYSGRAGEQYV. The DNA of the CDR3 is TGTGCCAGCAGTTACTCTGGCAGGGCTGGGGAGCAGTACGTC.